This record covers a single T cell receptor beta chain. The antigen is not known. J was trimmed by 2 bases and V by 6 bases; bases with no gene match: 3. Germline CDR1 is MNHEY and CDR2 is SMNVEV (reference sequence). The CDR3 length is 13 residues. Sequencing was performed with immunoSEQ multiplex PCR; in TCRdb, only in-frame clones are kept and a portion is missing. Among some 1 million clones listed, roughly 70% were seen once. These data belong to a study of shared clonotypes between healthy human individuals. The overall study: Per-donor plates numbered three CD4 naive, three CD4 memory, two CD8 naive and one CD8 memory. General study results and limits: Though the depth was large, rarefaction showed that sorted-subset sequencing was incomplete.

Donors comprised only Caucasian adults living in Nashville, Tennessee. The study separated CD4+ cells into CD45RA+ naive and CD45RA-negative memory subsets. Sequenced input: memory CD4+ T cells sorted from blood. Documented subset: CD45RA-negative fraction. This sequence originates from a man between 18 and 29 years old in good health. This rearrangement joins TRBV27 to TRBJ1-1; 7 bases map to TRBD1. CDR3 nucleotide sequence: TGTGCCAGCAGAGGACAGGTTAACACTGAAGCTTTCTTT. Protein: CASRGQVNTEAFF.